What follows is one T cell receptor beta chain and its context. No cognate antigen has been identified for it. A read error is possible here, since a much larger clone lies one base away. This sample is drawn from a study of blood T cell repertoires in COVID-19 (dated by TCRdb to the early 2020s). As for the study more broadly: Collaborator samples came from the United States, Italy and Spain and covered acute and convalescent phases of COVID-19. The material from the prospective study consisted of cDNA or gDNA derived from T cells, B-cell-depleted T cells, or PBMCs. Subjects who had been exposed to COVID-19, were actively infected with it, or had recovered from it provided the deeply sampled blood TCRbeta repertoires that made up the dataset. A freely available public database, intended as a resource for researchers studying the immune response to SARS-CoV-2, is where the repertoires were released. The samples were drawn from the first 160 participants of the ongoing ImmuneRACE study and from 950 to 1,500 subjects provided by 6 global collaborators. A de-identified subject ID, COVID-19 status, age in years and sex were almost always included in the sample metadata. HLA class I and class II types, where available, came from metadata supplied by the sample provider rather than from assay-based typing.

The germline V gene yields SGHTA for CDR1 and FQGTGA for CDR2. The CDR3, cysteine through phenylalanine, is 13 amino acids long. The entry retains the CDR3 DNA only, 39 bases that are in frame from base 1. V is clipped by 5 bases and J by 2 bases, and the sequence between their germline boundaries is 9 bases long. TCRbeta CDR3 regions were amplified from genomic DNA by means of the immunoSEQ Assay, a bias-controlled multiplex PCR. The original methods were these. Nucleated cell counts per sample were estimated from amplification of reference gene primers within the assay. To quantify the absolute abundance of each unique TCRbeta CDR3 rearrangement, sequence reads were collapsed and filtered. For each sample, productive Simpson clonality was calculated as the square root of Simpson's diversity index across productive rearrangements. TCRdb's version of the immuneACCESS table is confined to in-frame rearrangements and falls short of the full clone set. An unresolved V gene accounts for under half of the shortfall where checked; the remainder is of unknown origin. V and J calls and clone size are those listed in that table; D and trimming were worked out from the DNA. For this sample there are some 170,000 clones; approximately 82% appear just once. Of the sample, roughly 15% falls within the top ten clones.

Participants in the prospective study were enrolled through a virtual design, were aged about 18 to 89 years, and lived in some 24 United States geographic areas. To assign participants to cohorts, the prospective study relied on clinical history that participants themselves reported in a screening survey and a study questionnaire. Recovered participants in ImmuneRACE Cohort 3 were defined as having two consecutive negative NP/OP PCR tests, clearance from a healthcare professional, or resolution of symptoms. Mobile phlebotomists in the prospective study collected whole blood, serum and a nasopharyngeal or oropharyngeal swab from every participant. Participants in the prospective study had the option to provide additional blood draws and questionnaires over a 2-month period. Prospective study blood samples were shipped either frozen or at room temperature before DNA extraction. Results and caveats for the whole study, not just this receptor: The amount of clinical and demographic metadata varied by source and participant and was provided uncurated.

What was sequenced was PBMCs or T cells enriched from blood (not recorded which). Here the chain combines TRBV7-3 and TRBJ1-2; the D region possibly corresponds to TRBD1 (5 bases align). The clonotype originates from a man aged 45-60 years who had recovered from COVID-19. The encoded CDR3 is CASSRDRNYGYTF. The DNA sequence is TGTGCCAGCAGCCGAGACAGAAACTATGGCTACACCTTC.